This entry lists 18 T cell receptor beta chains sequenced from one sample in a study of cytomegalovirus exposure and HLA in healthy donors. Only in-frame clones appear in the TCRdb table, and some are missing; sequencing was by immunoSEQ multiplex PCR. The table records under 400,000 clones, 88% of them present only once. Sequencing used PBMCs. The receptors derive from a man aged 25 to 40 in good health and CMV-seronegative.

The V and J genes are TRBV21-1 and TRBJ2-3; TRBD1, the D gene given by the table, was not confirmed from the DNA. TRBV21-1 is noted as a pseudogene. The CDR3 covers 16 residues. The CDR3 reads CASSKRGKYHTDTQYF. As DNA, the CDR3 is TGTGCCAGCAGCAAGAGGGGGAAGTATCACACAGATACGCAGTATTTT.

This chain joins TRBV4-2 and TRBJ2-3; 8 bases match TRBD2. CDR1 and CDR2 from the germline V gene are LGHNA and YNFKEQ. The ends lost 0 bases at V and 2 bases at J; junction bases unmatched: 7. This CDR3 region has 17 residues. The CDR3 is CASSQDLSGGPTDTQYF. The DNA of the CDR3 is TGTGCCAGCAGCCAAGATCTAAGCGGGGGTCCCACAGATACGCAGTATTTT.

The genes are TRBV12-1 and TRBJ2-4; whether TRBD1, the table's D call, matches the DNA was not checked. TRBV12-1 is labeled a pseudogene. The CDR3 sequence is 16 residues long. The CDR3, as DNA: TGTGCCAGCAGCTTTAGCGTACCGGGACAGAGAAACATTCAGTACTTC. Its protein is CASSFSVPGQRNIQYF.

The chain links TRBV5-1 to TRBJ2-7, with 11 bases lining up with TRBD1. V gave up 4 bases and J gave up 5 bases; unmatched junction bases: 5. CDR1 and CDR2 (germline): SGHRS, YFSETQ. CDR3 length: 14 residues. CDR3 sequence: CASSPRDRGNEQYF. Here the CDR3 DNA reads TGCGCCAGCAGCCCCCGGGACAGGGGGAACGAGCAGTACTTC.

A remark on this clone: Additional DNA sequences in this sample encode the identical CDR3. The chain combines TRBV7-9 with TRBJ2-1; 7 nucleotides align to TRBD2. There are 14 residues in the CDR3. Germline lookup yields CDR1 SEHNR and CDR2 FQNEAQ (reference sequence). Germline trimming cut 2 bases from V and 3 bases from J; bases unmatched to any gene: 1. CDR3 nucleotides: TGTGCCAGCAGCTTATCGGGGGGCTACAATGAGCAGTTCTTC. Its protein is CASSLSGGYNEQFF.

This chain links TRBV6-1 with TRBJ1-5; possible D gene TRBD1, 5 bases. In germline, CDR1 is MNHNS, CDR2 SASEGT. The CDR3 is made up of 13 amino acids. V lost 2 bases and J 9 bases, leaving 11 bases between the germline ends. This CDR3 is CASSETGLSPQHF. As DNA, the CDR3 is TGTGCCAGCAGTGAAACAGGTCTCTCGCCCCAGCATTTT.

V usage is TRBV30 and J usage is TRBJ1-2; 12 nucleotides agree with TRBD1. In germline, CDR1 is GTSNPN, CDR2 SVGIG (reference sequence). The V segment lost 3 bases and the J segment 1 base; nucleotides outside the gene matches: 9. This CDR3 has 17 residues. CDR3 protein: CAWRARDRGQSNYGYTF. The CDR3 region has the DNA TGTGCCTGGAGAGCCCGGGACAGGGGGCAAAGTAACTATGGCTACACCTTC.

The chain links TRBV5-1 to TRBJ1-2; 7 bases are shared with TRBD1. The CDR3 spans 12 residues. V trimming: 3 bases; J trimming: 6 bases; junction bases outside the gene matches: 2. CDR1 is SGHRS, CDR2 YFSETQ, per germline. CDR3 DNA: TGCGCCAGCAGCTCGACAGGGAATGGCTACACCTTC. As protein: CASSSTGNGYTF.

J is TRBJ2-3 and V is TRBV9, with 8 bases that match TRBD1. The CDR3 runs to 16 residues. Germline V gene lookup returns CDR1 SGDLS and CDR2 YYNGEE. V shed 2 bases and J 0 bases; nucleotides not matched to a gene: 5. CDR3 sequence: CASSVSQGASTDTQYF. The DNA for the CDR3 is TGTGCCAGCAGCGTCTCTCAGGGGGCGAGCACAGATACGCAGTATTTT.

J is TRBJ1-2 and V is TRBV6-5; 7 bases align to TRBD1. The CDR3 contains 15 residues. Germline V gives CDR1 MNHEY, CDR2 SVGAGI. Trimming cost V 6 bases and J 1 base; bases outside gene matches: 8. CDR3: CASRITGTVNYGYTF. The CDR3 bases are TGTGCCAGCAGGATAACCGGGACAGTTAACTATGGCTACACCTTC.

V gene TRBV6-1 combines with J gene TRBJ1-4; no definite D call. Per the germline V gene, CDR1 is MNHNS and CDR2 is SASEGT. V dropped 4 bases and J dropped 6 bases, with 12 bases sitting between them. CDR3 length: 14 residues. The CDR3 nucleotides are TGTGCCAGCAGTGTGGCAGGCTGGGATGAAAAACTGTTTTTT. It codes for CASSVAGWDEKLFF.

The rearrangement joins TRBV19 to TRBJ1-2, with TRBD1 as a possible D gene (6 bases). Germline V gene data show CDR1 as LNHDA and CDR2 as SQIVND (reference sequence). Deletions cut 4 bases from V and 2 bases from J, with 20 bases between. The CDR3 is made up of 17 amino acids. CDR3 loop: CASSSQPLIQGNYGYTF. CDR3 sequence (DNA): TGTGCCAGTAGTAGTCAACCCCTTATTCAGGGGAACTATGGCTACACCTTC.

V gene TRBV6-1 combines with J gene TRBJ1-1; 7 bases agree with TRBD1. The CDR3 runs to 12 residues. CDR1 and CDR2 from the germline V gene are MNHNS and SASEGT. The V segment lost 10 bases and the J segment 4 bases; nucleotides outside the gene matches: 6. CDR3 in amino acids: CAIGGVSTEAFF. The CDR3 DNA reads TGTGCCATAGGGGGCGTATCCACTGAAGCTTTCTTT.

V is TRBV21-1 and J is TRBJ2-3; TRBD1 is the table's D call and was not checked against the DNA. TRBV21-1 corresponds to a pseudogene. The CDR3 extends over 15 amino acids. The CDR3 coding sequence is TGTGCCAGCAGCAAAAGGACAGGGCGAACAGATACGCAGTATTTT. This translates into CASSKRTGRTDTQYF.

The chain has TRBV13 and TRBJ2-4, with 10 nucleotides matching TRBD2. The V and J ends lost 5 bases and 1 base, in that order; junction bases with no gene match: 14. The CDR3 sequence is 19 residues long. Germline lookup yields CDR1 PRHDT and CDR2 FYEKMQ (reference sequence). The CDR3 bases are TGTGCCAGCAGCCCCAATCTAGCGGGGGCGGTCGGTGCCAAAAACATTCAGTACTTC. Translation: CASSPNLAGAVGAKNIQYF.

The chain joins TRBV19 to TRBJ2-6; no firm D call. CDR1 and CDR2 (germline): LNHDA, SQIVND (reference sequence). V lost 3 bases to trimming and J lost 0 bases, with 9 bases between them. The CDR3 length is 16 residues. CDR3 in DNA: TGTGCCAGTAGTATCTACCCAACCTCTGGGGCCAACGTCCTGACTTTC. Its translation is CASSIYPTSGANVLTF.

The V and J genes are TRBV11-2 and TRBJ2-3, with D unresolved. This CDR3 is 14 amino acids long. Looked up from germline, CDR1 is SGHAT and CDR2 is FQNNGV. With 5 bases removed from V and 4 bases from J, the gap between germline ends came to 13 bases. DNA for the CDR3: TGTGCCAGCAGCCCCCGAGGAGATGCAGATACGCAGTATTTT. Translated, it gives CASSPRGDADTQYF.

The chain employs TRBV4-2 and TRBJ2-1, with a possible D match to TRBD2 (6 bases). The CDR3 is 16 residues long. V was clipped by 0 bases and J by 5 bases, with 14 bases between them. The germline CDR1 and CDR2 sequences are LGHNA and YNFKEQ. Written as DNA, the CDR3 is TGTGCCAGCAGCCAAGAAAGGGACTGGGCCAACAATGAGCAGTTCTTC. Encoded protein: CASSQERDWANNEQFF.